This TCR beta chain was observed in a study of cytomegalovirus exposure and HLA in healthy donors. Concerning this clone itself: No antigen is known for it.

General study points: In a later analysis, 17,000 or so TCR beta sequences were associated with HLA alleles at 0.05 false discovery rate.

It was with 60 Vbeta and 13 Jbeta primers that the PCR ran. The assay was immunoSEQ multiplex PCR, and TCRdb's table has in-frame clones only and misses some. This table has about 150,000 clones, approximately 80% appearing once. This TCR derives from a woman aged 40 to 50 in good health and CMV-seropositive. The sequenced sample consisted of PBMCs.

The CDR3 region is CASSFTGGLAFF. For the CDR3, the DNA is TGTGCCAGCAGCTTCACAGGGGGCCTAGCTTTCTTT. This sequence joins TRBV5-6 and TRBJ1-1; 9 bases align to TRBD1. J was trimmed by 10 bases and V by 2 bases; bases with no gene match: 3. The germline CDR1 and CDR2 sequences are SGHDT and YYEEEE. The CDR3 sequence is 12 residues long.